This T cell receptor (beta chain) was observed in a study of shared clonotypes between healthy human individuals. The assay was immunoSEQ multiplex PCR, and TCRdb's table has in-frame clones only and misses some. The table has about 180,000 clones, 85% to 95% seen once. Looked up from germline, CDR1 is LNHDA and CDR2 is SQIVND (reference sequence). V lost 4 bases and J 2 bases, leaving 11 bases between the germline ends. The CDR3 length is 14 residues. This TCR was recovered from a woman in her twenties or thirties in good health. The specimen sequenced was naive CD4+ T cells sorted from blood. Documented subset: CD45RA+ positively selected. The chain joins TRBV19 to TRBJ1-1, with D maybe TRBD1 (6 bases). This chain's CDR3 is CASSTRQENTEAFF. CDR3 bases: TGTGCCAGTAGTACGAGACAGGAAAACACTGAAGCTTTCTTT. The full variable domain, completed using reference TRBV19 and TRBJ1-1, is DGGITQSPKYLFRKEGQNVTLSCEQNLNHDAMYWYRQDPGQGLRLIYYSQIVNDFQKGDIAEGYSVSREKKESFPLTVTSAQKNPTAFYLCASSTRQENTEAFFGQGTRLTVV.